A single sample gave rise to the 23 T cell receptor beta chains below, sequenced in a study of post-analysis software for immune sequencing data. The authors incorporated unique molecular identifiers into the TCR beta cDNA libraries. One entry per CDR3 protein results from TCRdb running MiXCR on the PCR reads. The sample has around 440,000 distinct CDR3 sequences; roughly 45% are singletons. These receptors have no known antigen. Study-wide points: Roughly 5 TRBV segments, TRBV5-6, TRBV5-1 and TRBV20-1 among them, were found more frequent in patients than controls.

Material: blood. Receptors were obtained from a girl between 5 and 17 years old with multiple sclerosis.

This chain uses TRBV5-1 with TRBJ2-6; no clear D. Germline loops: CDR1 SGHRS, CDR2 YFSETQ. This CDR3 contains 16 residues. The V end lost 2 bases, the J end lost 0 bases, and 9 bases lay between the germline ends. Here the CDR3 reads CASSFNPNSGANVLTF. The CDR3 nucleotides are TGCGCCAGCAGCTTTAACCCTAACTCTGGGGCCAACGTCCTGACTTTC.

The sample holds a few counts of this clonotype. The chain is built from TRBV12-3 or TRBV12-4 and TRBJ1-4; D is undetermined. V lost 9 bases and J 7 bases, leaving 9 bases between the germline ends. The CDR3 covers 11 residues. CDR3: CASTGAEKLFF. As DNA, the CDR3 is TGTGCCAGTACGGGTGCTGAAAAACTGTTTTTT.

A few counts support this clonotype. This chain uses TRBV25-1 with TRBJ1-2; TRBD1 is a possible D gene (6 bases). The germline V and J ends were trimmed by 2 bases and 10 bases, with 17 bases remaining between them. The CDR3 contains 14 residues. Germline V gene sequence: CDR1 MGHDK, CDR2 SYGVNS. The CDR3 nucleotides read TGTGCCAGCAGTGAAGAAAGTGGGACATCGCACTACACCTTC. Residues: CASSEESGTSHYTF.

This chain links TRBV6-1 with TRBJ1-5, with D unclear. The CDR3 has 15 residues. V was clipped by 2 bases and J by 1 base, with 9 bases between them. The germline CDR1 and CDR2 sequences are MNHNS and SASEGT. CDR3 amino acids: CASSEIGGSNQPQHF. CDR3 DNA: TGTGCCAGCAGTGAAATCGGAGGGAGCAATCAGCCCCAGCATTTT.

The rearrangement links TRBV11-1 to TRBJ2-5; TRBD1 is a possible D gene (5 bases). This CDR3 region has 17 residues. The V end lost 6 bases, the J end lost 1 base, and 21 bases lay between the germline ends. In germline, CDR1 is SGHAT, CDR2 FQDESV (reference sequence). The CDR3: CASRRGAFTGPQETQYF. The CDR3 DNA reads TGTGCCAGCAGAAGAGGTGCGTTCACAGGACCCCAAGAGACCCAGTACTTC.

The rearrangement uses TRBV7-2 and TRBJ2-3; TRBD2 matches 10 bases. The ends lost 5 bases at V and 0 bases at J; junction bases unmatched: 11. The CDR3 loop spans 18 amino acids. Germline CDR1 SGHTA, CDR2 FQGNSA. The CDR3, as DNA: TGTGCCAGCAGCCCGTCCGGACTAGCGGTTTCTAGCACAGATACGCAGTATTTT. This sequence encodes CASSPSGLAVSSTDTQYF.

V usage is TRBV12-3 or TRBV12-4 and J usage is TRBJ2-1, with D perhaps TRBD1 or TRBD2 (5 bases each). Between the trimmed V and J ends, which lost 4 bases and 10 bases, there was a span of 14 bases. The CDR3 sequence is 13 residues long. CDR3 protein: CASSWLEGPEQFF. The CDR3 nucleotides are TGTGCCAGCAGTTGGTTAGAGGGACCCGAGCAGTTCTTC.

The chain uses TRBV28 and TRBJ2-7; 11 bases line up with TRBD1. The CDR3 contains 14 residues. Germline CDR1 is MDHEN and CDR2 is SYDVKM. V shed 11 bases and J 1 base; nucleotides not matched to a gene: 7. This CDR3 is CASTGTGGSYEQYF. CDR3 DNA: TGTGCCTCTACCGGGACAGGGGGATCCTACGAGCAGTACTTC.

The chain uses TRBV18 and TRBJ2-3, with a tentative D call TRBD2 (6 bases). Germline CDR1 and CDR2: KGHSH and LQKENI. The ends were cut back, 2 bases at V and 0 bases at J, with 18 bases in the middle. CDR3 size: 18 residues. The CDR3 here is CASSPFGPEGTSTDTQYF. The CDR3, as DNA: TGTGCCAGCTCACCATTCGGTCCGGAGGGGACTAGCACAGATACGCAGTATTTT. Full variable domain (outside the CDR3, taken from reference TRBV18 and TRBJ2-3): NAGVMQNPRHLVRRRGQEARLRCSPMKGHSHVYWYRQLPEEGLKFMVYLQKENIIDESGMPKERFSAEFPKEGPSILRIQQVVRGDSAAYFCASSPFGPEGTSTDTQYFGPGTRLTVL.

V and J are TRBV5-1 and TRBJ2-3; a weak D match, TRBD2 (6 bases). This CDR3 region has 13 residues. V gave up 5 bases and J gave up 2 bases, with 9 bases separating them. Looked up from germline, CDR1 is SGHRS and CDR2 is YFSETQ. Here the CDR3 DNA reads TGCGCCAGCAGGGCGGGGTTCACAGATACGCAGTATTTT. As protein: CASRAGFTDTQYF.

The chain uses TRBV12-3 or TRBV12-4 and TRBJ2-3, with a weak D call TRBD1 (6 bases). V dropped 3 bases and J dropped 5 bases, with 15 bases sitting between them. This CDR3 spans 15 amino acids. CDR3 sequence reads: CASSFFLRDIDTQYF. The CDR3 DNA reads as TGTGCCAGCAGTTTTTTTCTTCGGGACATAGATACGCAGTATTTT.

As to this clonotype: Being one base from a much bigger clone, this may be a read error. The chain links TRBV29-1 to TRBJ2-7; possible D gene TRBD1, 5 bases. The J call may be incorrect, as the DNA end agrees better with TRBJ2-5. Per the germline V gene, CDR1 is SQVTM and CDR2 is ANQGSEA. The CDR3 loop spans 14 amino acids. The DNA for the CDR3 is TGCAGCGGTTGCCCGGCAGGGCGCAGCGAGACCCAGTACTTC. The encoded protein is CSGCPAGRSETQYF.

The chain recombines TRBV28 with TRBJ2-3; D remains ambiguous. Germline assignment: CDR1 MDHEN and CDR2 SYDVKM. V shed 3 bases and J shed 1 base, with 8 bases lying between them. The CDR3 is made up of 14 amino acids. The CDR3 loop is CASSFGLGTDTQYF. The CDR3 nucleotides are TGTGCCAGCAGTTTCGGGCTTGGCACAGATACGCAGTATTTT.

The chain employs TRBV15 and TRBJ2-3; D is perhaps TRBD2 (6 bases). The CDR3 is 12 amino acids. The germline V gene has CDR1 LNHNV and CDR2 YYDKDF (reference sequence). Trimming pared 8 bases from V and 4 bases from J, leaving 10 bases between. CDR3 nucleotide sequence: TGTGCCACCGACGGGGGAGCAGATACGCAGTATTTT. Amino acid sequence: CATDGGADTQYF.

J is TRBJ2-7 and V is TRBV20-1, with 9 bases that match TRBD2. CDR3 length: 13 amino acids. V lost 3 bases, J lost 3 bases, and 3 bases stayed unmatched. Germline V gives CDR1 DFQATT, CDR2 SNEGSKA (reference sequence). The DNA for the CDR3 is TGCAGTGCTAGGCGGGAGGGCGGCTACGAGCAGTACTTC. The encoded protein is CSARREGGYEQYF.

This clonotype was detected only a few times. The CDR3, as DNA: TGCAGCGTTGGGGCCAGGGGACGGTCTAATGAAAAACTGTTTTTT. Amino acid sequence: CSVGARGRSNEKLFF. This chain joins TRBV29-1 and TRBJ1-4; D perhaps matches TRBD1 (6 bases). The CDR3 runs 15 residues. V was clipped by 4 bases and J by 3 bases, with 15 bases between them. The germline gives CDR1 SQVTM, CDR2 ANQGSEA.

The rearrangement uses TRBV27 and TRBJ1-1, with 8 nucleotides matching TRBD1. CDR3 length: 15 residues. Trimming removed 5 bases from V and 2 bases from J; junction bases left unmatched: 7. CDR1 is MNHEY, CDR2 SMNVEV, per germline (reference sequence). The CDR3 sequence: CASSPQGAVNTEAFF. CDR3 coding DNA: TGTGCCAGCAGTCCTCAGGGGGCCGTTAACACTGAAGCTTTCTTT.

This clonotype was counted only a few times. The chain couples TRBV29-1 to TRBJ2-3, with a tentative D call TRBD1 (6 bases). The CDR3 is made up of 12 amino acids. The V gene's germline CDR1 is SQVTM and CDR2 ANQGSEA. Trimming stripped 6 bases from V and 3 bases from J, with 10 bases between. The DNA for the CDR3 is TGCAGCGTCGAACAGGGAACAGATACGCAGTATTTT. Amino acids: CSVEQGTDTQYF.

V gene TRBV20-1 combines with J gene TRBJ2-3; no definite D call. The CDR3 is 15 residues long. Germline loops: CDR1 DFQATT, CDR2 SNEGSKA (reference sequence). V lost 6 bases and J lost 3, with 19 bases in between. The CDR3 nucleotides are TGCAGTGCAGATCGGGCCCACGAGATGACAGATACGCAGTATTTT. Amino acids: CSADRAHEMTDTQYF.

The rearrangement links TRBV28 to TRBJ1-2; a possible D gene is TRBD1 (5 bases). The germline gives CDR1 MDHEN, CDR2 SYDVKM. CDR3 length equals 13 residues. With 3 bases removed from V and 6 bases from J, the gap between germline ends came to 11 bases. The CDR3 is CASSLLTVDGYTF. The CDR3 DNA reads TGTGCCAGCAGTTTGTTGACAGTGGATGGCTACACCTTC.

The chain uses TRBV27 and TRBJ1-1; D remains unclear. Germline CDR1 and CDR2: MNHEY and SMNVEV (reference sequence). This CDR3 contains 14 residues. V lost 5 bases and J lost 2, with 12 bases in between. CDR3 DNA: TGTGCCAGCAGTCCCCTTCCAGATAACACTGAAGCTTTCTTT. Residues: CASSPLPDNTEAFF.

The CDR3 is CSVPRTAYNEQFF. DNA of the CDR3: TGCAGCGTTCCCCGGACAGCCTACAATGAGCAGTTCTTC. V gene TRBV29-1 combines with J gene TRBJ2-1, with a weak D call TRBD1 (6 bases). The CDR3 sequence is 13 residues long. Germline CDR1 reads SQVTM; CDR2 reads ANQGSEA. Trimming pared 5 bases from V and 2 bases from J, leaving 10 bases between.

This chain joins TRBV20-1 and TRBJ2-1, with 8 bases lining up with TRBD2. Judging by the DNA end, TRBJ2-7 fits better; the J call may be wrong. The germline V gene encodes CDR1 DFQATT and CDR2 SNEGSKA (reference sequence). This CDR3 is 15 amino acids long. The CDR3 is CSAREAGLGGAEQYF. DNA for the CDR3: TGCAGTGCTAGAGAGGCGGGACTAGGGGGAGCGGAGCAGTACTTC.